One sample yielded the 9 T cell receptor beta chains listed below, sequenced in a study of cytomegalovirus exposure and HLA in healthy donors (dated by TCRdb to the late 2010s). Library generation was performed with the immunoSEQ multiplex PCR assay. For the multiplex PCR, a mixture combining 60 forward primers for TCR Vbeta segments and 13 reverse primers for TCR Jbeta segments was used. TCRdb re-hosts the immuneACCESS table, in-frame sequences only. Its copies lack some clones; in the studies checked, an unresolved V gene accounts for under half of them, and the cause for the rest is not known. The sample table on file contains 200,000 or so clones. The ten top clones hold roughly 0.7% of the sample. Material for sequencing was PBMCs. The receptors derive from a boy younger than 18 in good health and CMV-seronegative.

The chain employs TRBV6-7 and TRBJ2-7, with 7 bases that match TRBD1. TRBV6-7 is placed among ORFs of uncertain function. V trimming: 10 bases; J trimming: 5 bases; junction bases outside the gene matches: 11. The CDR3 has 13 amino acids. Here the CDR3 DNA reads TGTGCCATTCTCCACAGGGGAAACGACGAGCAGTACTTC. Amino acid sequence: CAILHRGNDEQYF.

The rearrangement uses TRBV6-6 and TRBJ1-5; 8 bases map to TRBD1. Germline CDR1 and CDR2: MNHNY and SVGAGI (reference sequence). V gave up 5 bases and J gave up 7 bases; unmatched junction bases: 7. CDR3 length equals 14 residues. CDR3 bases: TGTGCCAGCAGTACGGACAGGGAGGGGCAGCCCCAGCATTTT. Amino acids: CASSTDREGQPQHF.

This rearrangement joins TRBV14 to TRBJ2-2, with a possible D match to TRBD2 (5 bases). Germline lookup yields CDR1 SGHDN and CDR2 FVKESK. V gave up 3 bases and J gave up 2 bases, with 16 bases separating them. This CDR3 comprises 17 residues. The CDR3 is CASSQTGFSFNTGELFF. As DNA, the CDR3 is TGTGCCAGCAGCCAGACGGGGTTCTCCTTCAACACCGGGGAGCTGTTTTTT.

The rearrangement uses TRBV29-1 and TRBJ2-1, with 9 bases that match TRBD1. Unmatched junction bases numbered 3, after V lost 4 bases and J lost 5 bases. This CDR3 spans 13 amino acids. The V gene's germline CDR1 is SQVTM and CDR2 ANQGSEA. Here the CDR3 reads CSVVDRGDNEQFF. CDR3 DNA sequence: TGCAGCGTTGTCGACAGGGGGGACAATGAGCAGTTCTTC.

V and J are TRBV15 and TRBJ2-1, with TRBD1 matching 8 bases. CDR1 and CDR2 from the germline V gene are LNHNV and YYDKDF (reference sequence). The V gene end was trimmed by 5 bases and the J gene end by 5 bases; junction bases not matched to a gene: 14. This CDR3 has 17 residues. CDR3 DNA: TGTGCCACCAGCCCACGACAGGGGAACTTGATTGACAATGAGCAGTTCTTC. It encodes CATSPRQGNLIDNEQFF.

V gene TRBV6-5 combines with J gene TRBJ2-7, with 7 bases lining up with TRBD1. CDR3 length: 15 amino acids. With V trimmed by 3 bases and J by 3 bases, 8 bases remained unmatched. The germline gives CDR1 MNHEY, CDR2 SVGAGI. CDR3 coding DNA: TGTGCCAGCAGTTATCAAGGACAGGAGGTCTACGAGCAGTACTTC. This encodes CASSYQGQEVYEQYF.

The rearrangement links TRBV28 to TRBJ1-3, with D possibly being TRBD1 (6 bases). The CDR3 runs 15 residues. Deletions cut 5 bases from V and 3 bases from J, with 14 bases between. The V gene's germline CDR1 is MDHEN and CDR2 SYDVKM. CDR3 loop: CASSPPTGYGNTIYF. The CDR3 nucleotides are TGTGCCAGCAGTCCCCCTACAGGGTATGGAAACACCATATATTTT.

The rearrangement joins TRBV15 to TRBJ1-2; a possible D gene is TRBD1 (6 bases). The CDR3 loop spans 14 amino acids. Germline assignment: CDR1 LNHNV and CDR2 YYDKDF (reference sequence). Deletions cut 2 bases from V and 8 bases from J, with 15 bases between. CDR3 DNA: TGTGCCACCAGCAGACCTACCGGGACAATCGGCTACACCTTC. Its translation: CATSRPTGTIGYTF.

CDR3 loop: CASRQGIVRTGEQFF. The CDR3 nucleotides read TGTGCCAGCAGACAGGGGATTGTGAGAACAGGGGAGCAGTTCTTC. The rearrangement joins TRBV28 to TRBJ2-1, with 7 bases aligning to TRBD1. V lost 6 bases and J lost 10; bases outside the gene matches: 15. The CDR3 runs 15 residues. Germline V gene sequence: CDR1 MDHEN, CDR2 SYDVKM. Together with reference TRBV28 and TRBJ2-1, the CDR3 gives the full variable domain: DVKVTQSSRYLVKRTGEKVFLECVQDMDHENMFWYRQDPGLGLRLIYFSYDVKMKEKGDIPEGYSVSREKKERFSLILESASTNQTSMYLCASRQGIVRTGEQFFGPGTRLTVL.